Listed below are T cell receptor beta chains from one sample, sequenced in a study of OX40 agonist ivuxolimab in advanced cancers. Clones were sequenced by immunoSEQ multiplex PCR, and TCRdb holds only the in-frame ones, with some missing. The sample has some 78,000 clones, roughly nine tenths seen once; the top ten hold 2.8%. The sequences come from CD4+ or CD8+ T cells sorted from blood, collected in a trial of the OX40 agonist ivuxolimab. These receptors were collected from an adult with an advanced solid tumor such as melanoma, head and neck, liver or kidney cancer. Both conserved end residues are part of each CDR3. D genes are given only for firm matches. Clone size is stated in some rows and not others, as once, few, many or a class when expanded.

j_call clone_size v_call d_call cdr3_aa cdr3_nt
TRBJ2-5 NA TRBV7-2 NA CASSLARPSGTQYF TGTGCCAGCAGCTTAGCCCGACCAAGCGGAACCCAGTACTTC
TRBJ1-1 NA TRBV19 TRBD1 CASSPTRGQGVTEAFF TGTGCCAGTAGCCCGACCAGAGGACAGGGAGTTACTGAAGCTTTCTTT
TRBJ2-2 NA TRBV18 TRBD2 CASSPPASGGTGELFF TGTGCCAGCTCACCACCAGCTAGCGGGGGCACCGGGGAGCTGTTTTTT
TRBJ2-1 NA TRBV6-5 NA CASSLGQSHNEQFF TGTGCCAGTAGTCTTGGGCAATCACACAATGAGCAGTTCTTC
TRBJ2-7 NA TRBV5-4 NA CASSPGPAIFYEQYF TGTGCCAGCAGTCCGGGACCCGCGATCTTCTACGAGCAGTACTTC
TRBJ2-2 NA TRBV5-6 TRBD1 CASSTDRGRDTGELFF TGTGCCAGCAGCACCGACAGGGGGCGTGACACCGGGGAGCTGTTTTTT
TRBJ1-1 NA TRBV5-1 TRBD1 CASSLGQALTEAFF TGCGCCAGCAGCCTAGGACAGGCGCTCACTGAAGCTTTCTTT
TRBJ2-3 NA TRBV6-4 NA CASSDTGTTDTQYF TGTGCCAGCAGTGACACCGGGACAACAGATACGCAGTATTTT
TRBJ2-1 NA TRBV4-1 NA CASSQDDREYYNEQFF TGCGCCAGCAGCCAAGATGACCGGGAGTACTACAATGAGCAGTTCTTC
TRBJ2-5 NA TRBV29-1 NA CSVGGQWETQYF TGCAGCGTTGGTGGGCAGTGGGAGACCCAGTACTTC
TRBJ2-6 few TRBV5-1 TRBD1 CASSSWVGQDVSGANVLTF TGCGCCAGCAGCTCCTGGGTGGGACAGGACGTCTCTGGGGCCAACGTCCTGACTTTC
TRBJ1-1 NA TRBV7-2 NA CASSPGLEKTEAFF TGTGCCAGCAGCCCGGGTCTTGAGAAGACTGAAGCTTTCTTT
TRBJ2-7 NA TRBV5-1 NA CASSPSGRSSYEQYF TGCGCCAGCAGTCCCTCGGGGAGGAGCTCCTACGAGCAGTACTTC
TRBJ1-2 NA TRBV28 NA CASSTGLLPFYGYTF TGTGCCAGCAGCACTGGACTGTTGCCCTTCTATGGCTACACCTTC
TRBJ2-5 NA TRBV28 TRBD1 CASRDRGRVETQYF TGTGCCAGCAGGGATAGGGGGCGAGTAGAGACCCAGTACTTC
TRBJ2-1 NA TRBV10-3 TRBD2 CAISASPGLAVNEQFF TGTGCCATCAGTGCAAGCCCGGGACTAGCGGTAAATGAGCAGTTCTTC
TRBJ2-2 once TRBV6-1 NA CAGRQVTGELFF TGTGCCGGTAGACAGGTCACCGGGGAGCTGTTTTTT
TRBJ1-5 NA TRBV18 NA CASSPSRTYNQPQHF TGTGCCAGCTCACCTTCTCGAACGTACAATCAGCCCCAGCATTTT
TRBJ1-2 NA TRBV14 NA CASSQDRGVPPNYGYTF TGTGCCAGCAGCCAGGACCGGGGGGTACCACCTAACTATGGCTACACCTTC
TRBJ2-5 NA TRBV15 NA CATSRDPDGPQYF TGTGCCACCAGCAGAGATCCGGATGGGCCCCAGTACTTC
TRBJ1-1 NA TRBV5-1 NA CASSFSQGSAEAFF TGCGCCAGCAGCTTTTCCCAGGGGTCGGCTGAAGCTTTCTTT
TRBJ1-5 NA TRBV2 NA CASSGTLEANQPQHF TGTGCCAGCAGCGGGACCTTGGAGGCGAATCAGCCCCAGCATTTT
TRBJ2-1 NA TRBV7-2 NA CASSLRWTARELDEQFF TGTGCCAGCAGCTTACGATGGACGGCGCGGGAATTAGATGAGCAGTTCTTC
TRBJ1-5 NA TRBV2 NA CASSLDSLTKAPQHF TGTGCCAGCAGTTTGGACAGCCTAACGAAAGCGCCCCAGCATTTT
TRBJ1-1 NA TRBV7-9 TRBD1 CASSQQGANTEAFF TGTGCCAGCAGCCAACAGGGGGCGAACACTGAAGCTTTCTTT
TRBJ2-2 NA TRBV5-1 NA CASSLERANTGELFF TGCGCCAGCAGCTTGGAGAGGGCGAACACCGGGGAGCTGTTTTTT
TRBJ2-7 NA TRBV7-9 NA CASSLAWEAEQYF TGTGCCAGCAGCTTAGCGTGGGAGGCCGAGCAGTACTTC
TRBJ1-6 NA TRBV5-1 NA CASSLGIAGSNSPLHF TGCGCCAGCAGCTTGGGAATCGCAGGGTCCAACTCACCCCTCCACTTT
TRBJ1-1 few TRBV2 NA CASGGRGNTEAFF TGTGCCAGCGGGGGACGCGGAAACACTGAAGCTTTCTTT
TRBJ1-5 NA TRBV6-1 NA CATSPGGTSNQPQHF TGTGCCACATCCCCGGGGGGGACTAGCAATCAGCCCCAGCATTTT
TRBJ1-1 NA TRBV15 NA CATMSGREVTEAFF TGTGCCACCATGAGTGGTAGGGAGGTCACTGAAGCTTTCTTT
TRBJ2-7 once TRBV28 NA CASSLPGHLEAEQYF TGTGCCAGCAGTCTCCCGGGACACTTAGAGGCCGAGCAGTACTTC
TRBJ2-3 NA TRBV5-4 NA CASSDRRLTDTQYF TGTGCCAGCTCTGATAGGCGACTCACAGATACGCAGTATTTT
TRBJ1-2 NA TRBV28 NA CASSSIGRVAGYTF TGTGCCAGCAGTTCGATCGGCAGGGTGGCGGGCTACACCTTC
TRBJ1-4 NA TRBV15 NA CATSRSLTGSNEKLFF TGTGCCACCAGCAGATCATTGACAGGCTCTAATGAAAAACTGTTTTTT
TRBJ1-1 NA TRBV2 NA CASSEEGNTEAFF TGTGCCAGCAGTGAAGAGGGGAACACTGAAGCTTTCTTT
TRBJ2-3 NA TRBV28 TRBD1 CASSLAGTGVTDTQYF TGTGCCAGCAGTCTTGCCGGGACAGGGGTCACAGATACGCAGTATTTT
TRBJ1-5 once TRBV4-2 NA CASSQERTGNQPQHF TGTGCCAGCAGCCAAGAACGCACAGGGAATCAGCCCCAGCATTTT
TRBJ1-2 NA TRBV7-2 NA CASSLVQENYGYTF TGTGCCAGCAGCTTAGTCCAGGAAAACTATGGCTACACCTTC
TRBJ1-1 NA TRBV7-9 NA CASSTPPTGNTEAFF TGTGCCAGCAGCACCCCGCCGACAGGCAACACTGAAGCTTTCTTT
TRBJ1-2 NA TRBV2 NA CASSERDGINYGYTF TGTGCCAGCAGTGAAAGGGACGGAATTAACTATGGCTACACCTTC
TRBJ1-2 NA TRBV6-5 NA CASSEYDRNDGYTF TGTGCCAGCAGTGAATACGACAGGAACGATGGCTACACCTTC
TRBJ2-5 NA TRBV7-9 NA CASSRPEETQYF TGTGCCAGCAGCCGCCCCGAAGAGACCCAGTACTTC
TRBJ1-6 NA TRBV2 NA CASTLGAYNSPLHF TGTGCCAGCACGCTTGGGGCCTATAATTCACCCCTCCACTTT
TRBJ2-7 NA TRBV7-6 NA CASSLAIYRAASYEQYF TGTGCCAGCAGCTTAGCGATTTACCGGGCGGCGTCCTACGAGCAGTACTTC
TRBJ2-1 NA TRBV7-2 TRBD1 CASRDRIYNEQFF TGTGCCAGCCGGGACAGGATCTACAATGAGCAGTTCTTC
TRBJ2-7 NA TRBV28 TRBD1 CASSSSGTANEQYF TGTGCCAGCAGTTCTTCCGGGACAGCCAACGAGCAGTACTTC
TRBJ2-3 NA TRBV2 NA CASIFGGPRGDTQYF TGTGCCAGCATCTTCGGGGGTCCGCGGGGAGATACGCAGTATTTT
TRBJ2-3 NA TRBV2 TRBD1 CASKKDRGPDTQYF TGTGCCAGCAAGAAGGACAGGGGTCCAGATACGCAGTATTTT
TRBJ2-3 NA TRBV11-2 NA CASSLVGYSTDTQYF TGTGCCAGCAGCTTAGTTGGTTATAGCACAGATACGCAGTATTTT
TRBJ2-7 NA TRBV7-9 NA CASSLGTETYEQYF TGTGCCAGCAGCTTAGGGACAGAGACCTACGAGCAGTACTTC
TRBJ2-1 NA TRBV18 TRBD2 CASSPPGLAGGNEQFF TGTGCCAGCTCACCACCGGGACTAGCGGGAGGGAATGAGCAGTTCTTC
TRBJ1-5 once TRBV2 NA CASSDRAGNQPQHF TGTGCCAGCAGTGACAGGGCAGGCAATCAGCCCCAGCATTTT
TRBJ1-2 NA TRBV7-2 TRBD1 CASRGTAYGYTF TGTGCCAGCAGGGGGACAGCGTATGGCTACACCTTC
TRBJ1-5 NA TRBV28 NA CASSLWQGYGQPQHF TGTGCCAGCAGTTTGTGGCAGGGCTATGGTCAGCCCCAGCATTTT
TRBJ2-1 NA TRBV15 NA CATSRVGTGAYNEQFF TGTGCCACCAGCAGAGTAGGGACTGGGGCCTACAATGAGCAGTTCTTC
TRBJ2-2 NA TRBV5-5 NA CASSLPGRAGELFF TGTGCCAGCAGCTTGCCTGGTAGGGCCGGGGAGCTGTTTTTT
TRBJ2-1 NA TRBV19 NA CASGGTFSYNEQFF TGTGCCAGTGGGGGGACTTTCTCCTACAATGAGCAGTTCTTC
TRBJ1-4 NA TRBV27 NA CASSGVGEEKLFF TGTGCCAGCAGCGGGGTTGGAGAGGAAAAACTGTTTTTT
TRBJ1-1 NA TRBV5-4 TRBD1 CASSSPLTRGVNTEAFF TGTGCCAGCAGCTCGCCTCTTACCAGGGGGGTGAACACTGAAGCTTTCTTT